What follows describes a single T cell receptor beta chain. Produced via immunoSEQ multiplex PCR; TCRdb's table is partial and in-frame only. The sample contains over 200,000 clones, 80% to 90% of which appear only once. The entry originates in a study of blood T cell repertoires in COVID-19. The sequencing sample was made of PBMCs or T cells enriched from blood (not recorded which). This receptor was obtained from a woman aged 25 to 45 who had been exposed to COVID-19.

The CDR3 here is CASSSGVRATGELFF. The CDR3 coding sequence is TGCGCCAGCAGCTCGGGGGTCAGGGCCACCGGGGAGCTGTTTTTT. V is TRBV5-1 and J is TRBJ2-2; TRBD2 might be the D (6 bases). CDR3 length equals 15 residues. The germline V and J ends were trimmed by 3 bases and 4 bases, with 13 bases remaining between them. The germline gives CDR1 SGHRS, CDR2 YFSETQ.